What follows are 31 T cell receptor beta chains derived from one specimen sequenced in a study of T cell repertoires in cytomegalovirus infection (dated by TCRdb to between 2018 and 2020). For these receptors, no antigen is known. Instrument used: Illumina HiSeq 1500. In-frame beta chains were kept once TCRdb had trimmed the public reads at Q25 with fastp and called clones with MiXCR. Identical CDR3 proteins give one entry, which carries the most common genes and DNA. The sample table contains approximately 280,000 distinct CDR3 sequences; only one count was recorded for less than 25% of them. 15% to 20% of the sample belongs to the ten largest clones. This sample's treatment or condition label indicates: in vitro stimulation with specific CMV peptide epitopes to enrich CMV-specific T cells. Sequenced here: cultured PBMCs, sampled from culture after CMV antigen stimulation. The receptors originated from a human donor in good health (CMV status not recorded). Some clones in this sample may be carry-over from other donors' samples.

V and J are TRBV11-3 and TRBJ1-1, with unresolved D. Germline assignment: CDR1 SGHNT and CDR2 YENEEA. This CDR3 has 14 residues. Trimming cost V 7 bases and J 1 base, with 13 bases left between them. The CDR3 sequence: CASTRLGENTEAFF. The CDR3 coding sequence is TGTGCCAGCACCCGACTGGGAGAGAACACTGAAGCTTTCTTT.

This clonotype was seen a single time. The chain uses TRBV12-3 or TRBV12-4 and TRBJ2-5; a weak D match, TRBD1 (6 bases). This CDR3 is 14 amino acids long. Trimming took off 5 bases at V and 5 bases at J, with 15 bases between the two ends. The CDR3 protein is CASSTGFGVETQYF. The CDR3 region has the DNA TGTGCCAGCAGTACAGGGTTTGGGGTTGAGACCCAGTACTTC.

This clonotype occurred many times. The chain joins TRBV7-2 to TRBJ2-1; 7 bases are shared with TRBD2. The V gene end was trimmed by 3 bases and the J gene end by 9 bases; junction bases not matched to a gene: 8. CDR1 is SGHTA and CDR2 is FQGNSA in the germline V gene. This CDR3 region has 14 residues. The CDR3 region is CASSFGLVTGEQFF. The DNA for the CDR3 is TGTGCCAGCAGCTTCGGACTAGTTACTGGTGAGCAGTTCTTC.

This clonotype was counted at least ten times. V and J are TRBV7-8 and TRBJ2-7; the D is unclear. V lost 5 bases, J lost 0 bases, and 14 bases lay in between. The CDR3 loop spans 15 amino acids. Germline CDR1 reads SGHVS; CDR2 reads FQNEAQ. The CDR3 spells CASSEYKVSSYEQYF. CDR3 coding DNA: TGTGCCAGCAGCGAATACAAGGTATCCTCCTACGAGCAGTACTTC.

Concerning this clonotype: Since a much larger clone is just one base distant, this may be a read error. The chain is built from TRBV7-8 and TRBJ1-6; D perhaps matches TRBD1 (6 bases). Germline V lookup: CDR1 SGHVS, CDR2 FQNEAQ. The CDR3 contains 13 residues. CDR3 sequence: CAGSPNVQGSVHF. CDR3 DNA: TGTGCCGGCAGCCCTAACGTGCAGGGGTCGGTCCACTTT.

In its sample, this clonotype was seen a few times. The genes are TRBV12-3 or TRBV12-4 and TRBJ2-1; a possible D gene is TRBD2 (6 bases). The V end was cut by 0 bases, the J end by 10 bases, with 10 bases between. The length of the CDR3 is 13 residues. DNA for the CDR3: TGTGCCAGCAGTTTAGCGGCCGGGGGAGAGCAGTTCTTC. It translates to CASSLAAGGEQFF.

The rearrangement uses TRBV7-3 and TRBJ2-2; perhaps TRBD2 as D (6 bases). Trimming shortened V by 1 base and J by 6 bases, and 15 bases separated the two germline ends. This CDR3 is 16 amino acids long. Germline V CDR1 and CDR2: SGHTA, FQGTGA. CDR3 bases: TGTGCCAGCAGCTTAATTTCGGGAGAGCGATCCGGGGAGCTGTTTTTT. This gives the protein CASSLISGERSGELFF. The variable domain in full, with the rest retrieved from reference TRBV7-3 and TRBJ2-2, is GAGVSQTPSNKVTEKGKYVELRCDPISGHTALYWYRQSLGQGPEFLIYFQGTGAADDSGLPNDRFFAVRPEGSVSTLKIQRTERGDSAVYLCASSLISGERSGELFFGEGSRLTVL.

The chain carries TRBV20-1 and TRBJ2-3, with D maybe TRBD2 (7 bases). CDR1 is DFQATT and CDR2 is SNEGSKA in the germline V gene (reference sequence). The length of the CDR3 is 15 residues. Trimming removed 2 bases from V and 2 bases from J, with 14 bases in between. CDR3 sequence reads: CSARFQGTTTDTQYF. The CDR3 DNA is TGCAGTGCTAGATTCCAGGGGACTACCACAGATACGCAGTATTTT.

The chain carries TRBV12-3 or TRBV12-4 and TRBJ1-5; D may be TRBD1 (6 bases). The length of the CDR3 is 14 residues. V shed 3 bases and J shed 6 bases, with 12 bases lying between them. The CDR3 nucleotides are TGTGCCAGCAGTTTCTCACAGGGAGGTCAGCCCCAGCATTTT. This translates into CASSFSQGGQPQHF.

This chain joins TRBV28 and TRBJ2-7; TRBD1 might be the D (6 bases). Germline lookup yields CDR1 MDHEN and CDR2 SYDVKM. V lost 9 bases, J lost 4 bases, and 16 bases lay in between. The CDR3 is 13 amino acids. The DNA for the CDR3 is TGTGCCAGTAGGGCACAGGGTGAATACGAGCAGTACTTC. Translation gives CASRAQGEYEQYF.

On this clonotype itself: A junction end diverges from the germline sequence, so it may reflect a read error. The CDR3 DNA is TGTGCCGGTAGTATTCTGGGAGAGACCCAGTACTTC. Protein product: CAGSILGETQYF. The chain joins TRBV19 to TRBJ2-5; no clear D gene. CDR1 and CDR2 from the germline V gene are LNHDA and SQIVND (reference sequence). The CDR3 has 12 residues.

The table lists this clonotype with many counts. V usage is TRBV11-2 and J usage is TRBJ2-7, with 7 positions matching TRBD1. Germline V CDR1 and CDR2: SGHAT, FQNNGV. The CDR3 has 15 residues. V lost 5 bases and J lost 3; bases outside the gene matches: 10. CDR3 loop: CASSRQGLENYEQYF. The CDR3 DNA sequence: TGTGCCAGCAGCCGACAGGGCTTGGAGAACTACGAGCAGTACTTC.

Note on this clonotype: One base away lies a much larger clone, so this may be a sequencing read error. Because the CDR3 is missing its conserved closing phenylalanine or tryptophan, this is likely a read error. The chain couples TRBV12-3 or TRBV12-4 to TRBJ2-5; 7 nucleotides agree with TRBD2. The ends lost 6 bases at V and 5 bases at J; junction bases unmatched: 15. The CDR3 is 16 amino acids. CDR3 sequence reads: CASSSTPGLDLETQYS. In DNA form, the CDR3 reads TGTGCCAGCAGCTCAACCCCCGGACTAGATTTGGAGACCCAGTACTCC.

V is TRBV7-9 and J is TRBJ2-7; 10 nucleotides align to TRBD1. The J segment lost 3 bases and the V segment lost 3 bases, leaving 2 bases of the junction unmatched. This CDR3 is built from 14 residues. Germline assignment: CDR1 SEHNR and CDR2 FQNEAQ (reference sequence). CDR3 loop: CASSFGTGVYEQYF. The CDR3 DNA sequence: TGTGCCAGCAGCTTCGGGACAGGGGTCTACGAGCAGTACTTC.

V usage is TRBV6-1 and J usage is TRBJ1-1, with 9 bases that match TRBD1. The V gene's germline CDR1 is MNHNS and CDR2 SASEGT. J was trimmed by 5 bases and V by 6 bases; bases with no gene match: 7. This CDR3 has 14 residues. The CDR3 region has the DNA TGTGCCAGCAGGAAACAGGGGGCGAGGACTGAAGCTTTCTTT. Translating gives CASRKQGARTEAFF.

This sequence joins TRBV12-3 or TRBV12-4 and TRBJ2-5; no definite D call. The ends were cut back, 9 bases at V and 5 bases at J, with 16 bases in the middle. The CDR3 runs 13 residues. CDR3 protein: CASCSRRGETQYF. For the CDR3, the DNA is TGTGCCAGTTGTTCTCGGCGTGGGGAGACCCAGTACTTC.

This clonotype was observed at least ten times. As DNA, the CDR3 is TGTGCCAGCAGCTTGGTGGGGGTGAACACCGGGGAGCTGTTTTTT. Translating it yields CASSLVGVNTGELFF. V usage is TRBV7-2 and J usage is TRBJ2-2; D is tentatively TRBD1 or TRBD2 (5 bases each). Looked up from germline, CDR1 is SGHTA and CDR2 is FQGNSA. This CDR3 has 15 residues. The germline V and J ends were trimmed by 3 bases and 1 base, with 9 bases remaining between them.

About this clonotype itself: Compared with germline, one end of the junction differs, possibly owing to a read error. The V and J genes are TRBV13 and TRBJ1-2, with 8 nucleotides matching TRBD1. This CDR3 spans 17 amino acids. Germline V gene sequence: CDR1 PRHDT, CDR2 FYEKMQ (reference sequence). This CDR3 reads CTSSLRGQVGANYGYTF. The CDR3 DNA reads TGTACCAGCAGCTTAAGGGGACAGGTTGGAGCTAACTATGGCTACACCTTC.

This sequence joins TRBV6-2 or TRBV6-3 and TRBJ2-7; a weak D match, TRBD2 (6 bases). The CDR3 totals 13 residues. V lost 6 bases, J lost 2 bases, and 11 bases lay in between. Germline loops: CDR1 MNHEY, CDR2 SVGEGT. In DNA form, the CDR3 reads TGTGCCAGCAGGAGGGACTTCGCCTACGAGCAGTACTTC. This gives the protein CASRRDFAYEQYF.

The chain uses TRBV29-1 and TRBJ2-2; D perhaps matches TRBD2 (5 bases). Deletions cut 7 bases from V and 0 bases from J, with 18 bases between. This CDR3 is 16 amino acids long. Germline V lookup: CDR1 SQVTM, CDR2 ANQGSEA. DNA of the CDR3: TGCAGCGCCACCCGCGAGGGTAGGACGAACACCGGGGAGCTGTTTTTT. Translated: CSATREGRTNTGELFF.

This clonotype was seen repeatedly, ten times or more. V and J are TRBV7-2 and TRBJ2-7, with 8 nucleotides matching TRBD1. CDR1 and CDR2 from the germline V gene are SGHTA and FQGNSA. The trim removed 6 bases at V and 0 bases at J, leaving 7 bases unmatched. The CDR3 is made up of 15 amino acids. The CDR3 DNA is TGTGCCAGCAGTTCGCGGACAGGGAGCTCCTACGAGCAGTACGTC. Residues: CASSSRTGSSYEQYV.

There are a few counts of this clonotype. The chain combines TRBV15 with TRBJ1-4, with unresolved D. With 1 base removed from V and 4 bases from J, the gap between germline ends came to 7 bases. The V gene's germline CDR1 is LNHNV and CDR2 YYDKDF (reference sequence). This CDR3 spans 14 amino acids. CDR3 residues: CATSRVRLNEKLFF. DNA for the CDR3: TGTGCCACCAGCAGAGTCAGGCTTAATGAAAAACTGTTTTTT. Full variable domain (remainder filled in from reference TRBV15 and TRBJ1-4): DAMVIQNPRYQVTQFGKPVTLSCSQTLNHNVMYWYQQKSSQAPKLLFHYYDKDFNNEADTPDNFQSRRPNTSFCFLDIRSPGLGDTAMYLCATSRVRLNEKLFFGSGTQLSVL.

This clonotype was recorded at least ten times. The chain recombines TRBV7-2 with TRBJ1-1; D may be TRBD1 (5 bases). There are 15 residues in the CDR3. Trimming cost V 2 bases and J 0 bases, with 10 bases left between them. CDR1 is SGHTA and CDR2 is FQGNSA in the germline V gene. CDR3 region: CASSLQGTMNTEAFF. CDR3 DNA: TGTGCCAGCAGCTTACAGGGAACCATGAACACTGAAGCTTTCTTT.

This clonotype was counted only a few times. The chain couples TRBV6-1 to TRBJ1-1, with 7 bases aligning to TRBD1. V lost 6 bases to trimming and J lost 7 bases; unmatched junction nucleotides: 5. The length of the CDR3 is 12 residues. Per the germline V gene, CDR1 is MNHNS and CDR2 is SASEGT. CDR3 in DNA: TGTGCCAGCAGAGATACAGGGGTTGAAGCTTTCTTT. This translates into CASRDTGVEAFF.

V is TRBV6-1 and J is TRBJ2-2; possibly TRBD1 or TRBD2 for D (5 bases each). Germline assignment: CDR1 MNHNS and CDR2 SASEGT. The CDR3 totals 15 residues. Deletions cut 5 bases from V and 1 base from J, with 11 bases between. CDR3 nucleotides: TGTGCCAGCAGTTATGAGGGGAAGAACACCGGGGAGCTGTTTTTT. Translated: CASSYEGKNTGELFF.

The chain's CDR3 is CASSIGGQGTSPLHF. CDR3 bases: TGTGCCAGTAGTATAGGGGGACAGGGGACTTCACCCCTCCACTTT. The rearrangement joins TRBV19 to TRBJ1-6, with 10 bases aligning to TRBD1. The germline V gene has CDR1 LNHDA and CDR2 SQIVND (reference sequence). The CDR3 runs to 15 residues. Unmatched junction bases numbered 3, after V lost 1 base and J lost 9 bases.

This chain joins TRBV4-3 and TRBJ2-7; 8 bases agree with TRBD2. The CDR3 is 15 amino acids. CDR1 and CDR2 (germline): LGHNA, YSLEER. Unmatched junction bases numbered 12, after V lost 5 bases and J lost 6 bases. CDR3 region: CASSASIGTRGEQYF. The CDR3 bases are TGCGCCAGCAGCGCATCAATCGGGACTAGGGGCGAGCAGTACTTC.

This clonotype was seen more than once but under ten times. This chain links TRBV6-2 or TRBV6-3 with TRBJ1-1, with a weak D call TRBD1 (5 bases). In germline, CDR1 is MNHEY, CDR2 SVGEGT. The V gene lost 8 bases and the J gene lost 1 base, with 17 bases spanning the gap. This CDR3 has 15 amino acids. The CDR3 bases are TGTGCCAGCGTGAGGGGCCGATACTCGAACACTGAAGCTTTCTTT. Translating it yields CASVRGRYSNTEAFF.

This clonotype was counted a few times. The rearrangement uses TRBV9 and TRBJ2-2; D may be TRBD1 or TRBD2 (5 bases each). The CDR3 sequence is 13 residues long. The germline CDR1 and CDR2 sequences are SGDLS and YYNGEE. The ends were cut back, 6 bases at V and 6 bases at J, with 12 bases in the middle. CDR3: CASTVRGAGELFF. CDR3 nucleotides: TGTGCCAGCACCGTTCGAGGGGCCGGGGAGCTGTTTTTT.

As for this clonotype: Since a much larger clone is just one base distant, this may be a read error. The CDR3 reads CASSPQAVGSNTGELFF. Here the CDR3 DNA reads TGTGCCAGCAGCCCCCAAGCGGTAGGATCGAACACCGGGGAGCTGTTTTTT. The chain joins TRBV7-2 to TRBJ2-2; TRBD2 might be the D (5 bases). V lost 5 bases to trimming and J lost 0 bases, with 16 bases between them. Germline-derived CDR1 and CDR2 are SGHTA and FQGNSA. CDR3 length: 17 residues.

This clonotype was seen only a few times. This rearrangement joins TRBV5-4 to TRBJ1-4, with D maybe TRBD1 (5 bases). V lost 3 bases to trimming and J lost 6 bases, with 12 bases between them. The germline gives CDR1 SGHNT, CDR2 YYREEE (reference sequence). The CDR3 is made up of 14 amino acids. CDR3 bases: TGTGCCAGCAGCTCGGAAGACAGTTATGAAAAACTGTTTTTT. Translated: CASSSEDSYEKLFF.